The present T cell receptor beta chain was sequenced within a study of blood T cell repertoires in COVID-19. Study details: COVID-19 samples from acute and convalescent phases originated in the United States, Italy and Spain.

Sequencing was performed with immunoSEQ multiplex PCR; in TCRdb, only in-frame clones are kept and a portion is missing. Among tens of thousands of clones listed, roughly 80% were seen once. Germline V lookup: CDR1 KGHDR, CDR2 SFDVKD. Trimming removed 4 bases from V and 3 bases from J; junction bases left unmatched: 9. The CDR3 runs 16 residues. V and J are TRBV24-1 and TRBJ2-3; TRBD2 matches 7 bases. The receptor comes from a woman between 55 and 75 years old with acute or convalescent COVID-19. The sequencing sample was made of peripheral blood. The CDR3 bases are TGTGCCACCAGTGACCCCAACTGGGAGGGAACAGATACGCAGTATTTT. This sequence encodes CATSDPNWEGTDTQYF.